A single sample gave rise to the 4 T cell receptor beta chains below, sequenced in a study of immune evolution from preneoplasia to lung adenocarcinoma. Clones were read by immunoSEQ multiplex PCR, and TCRdb kept only the in-frame ones, dropping some. Among just under 2,500 clones, around 84% were seen once, and the ten largest hold 5% to 5.5%. Sequenced sample: FFPE invasive lung adenocarcinoma tissue. These receptors all stem from a person aged 60-80 years with invasive lung adenocarcinoma.

The CDR3 coding sequence is TGTGCCAGCAGCCAAGATCCGGGACAGGGTCCCCAAGAGACCCAGTACTTC. Protein sequence: CASSQDPGQGPQETQYF. The chain is built from TRBV14 and TRBJ2-5; 9 bases line up with TRBD1. The ends lost 0 bases at V and 1 base at J; junction bases unmatched: 6. From germline, CDR1 is SGHDN and CDR2 FVKESK. The CDR3 is 17 residues long.

This sequence joins TRBV6-5 and TRBJ1-2; D possibly corresponds to TRBD1 (6 bases). The length of the CDR3 is 14 residues. Between the trimmed V and J ends, which lost 5 bases and 4 bases, there was a span of 14 bases. Looked up from germline, CDR1 is MNHEY and CDR2 is SVGAGI. DNA for the CDR3: TGTGCCAGCAGTCAAGACAGGAGCCCCTATGGCTACACCTTC. It translates to CASSQDRSPYGYTF.

Of note for this clone: The sample has other DNA sequences that encode this CDR3 too. The chain employs TRBV28 and TRBJ1-5, with 7 bases that match TRBD1. Germline values: CDR1 MDHEN, CDR2 SYDVKM. This CDR3 comprises 15 residues. Trimming cost V 6 bases and J 1 base; bases outside gene matches: 6. The CDR3 coding sequence is TGTGCCAGCAGAACAACAGGGGTAAGCAATCAGCCCCAGCATTTT. Its protein product is CASRTTGVSNQPQHF.

This clone occurred a few times. This rearrangement joins TRBV4-2 to TRBJ1-4; 9 positions match TRBD1. Germline V gene sequence: CDR1 LGHNA, CDR2 YNFKEQ. V lost 0 bases to trimming and J lost 6 bases; unmatched junction nucleotides: 5. The CDR3 is 16 residues long. This chain's CDR3 is CASSQENRGPDEKLFF. DNA of the CDR3: TGTGCCAGCAGCCAAGAAAACAGGGGGCCTGATGAAAAACTGTTTTTT.